This T cell receptor beta chain was sequenced in a study of blood T cell repertoires in COVID-19. As for the study in general: Researchers got acute and convalescent COVID-19 samples from the United States, Italy and Spain. PBMCs, B-cell-depleted T cells, or T cells provided the cDNA or gDNA that made up the material.

As originally analysed: How many nucleated cells were present was estimated from reference gene primer amplification. The table came from immunoSEQ multiplex PCR; TCRdb's copy has only in-frame clones and leaves some out. From that table come the V and J calls and clone size; the DNA was used to work out D and trimming. In the table there are 90,000 to 120,000 clones, roughly 69% of which are singletons. The table lists this clone with a few counts. CDR3 size: 17 residues. J lost 2 bases, V lost 5 bases, and 8 bases had no gene match. Germline V gene lookup returns CDR1 SGHTA and CDR2 FQGNSA. The sequencing sample was made of peripheral blood. The sequence was collected from a man aged 80 or over with acute or convalescent COVID-19. This chain connects TRBV7-2 to TRBJ2-7; 14 bases align to TRBD2. CDR3 loop: CASSATSGRAKPYEQYF. CDR3 DNA: TGTGCCAGCAGCGCGACTAGCGGGAGGGCCAAGCCCTACGAGCAGTACTTC.